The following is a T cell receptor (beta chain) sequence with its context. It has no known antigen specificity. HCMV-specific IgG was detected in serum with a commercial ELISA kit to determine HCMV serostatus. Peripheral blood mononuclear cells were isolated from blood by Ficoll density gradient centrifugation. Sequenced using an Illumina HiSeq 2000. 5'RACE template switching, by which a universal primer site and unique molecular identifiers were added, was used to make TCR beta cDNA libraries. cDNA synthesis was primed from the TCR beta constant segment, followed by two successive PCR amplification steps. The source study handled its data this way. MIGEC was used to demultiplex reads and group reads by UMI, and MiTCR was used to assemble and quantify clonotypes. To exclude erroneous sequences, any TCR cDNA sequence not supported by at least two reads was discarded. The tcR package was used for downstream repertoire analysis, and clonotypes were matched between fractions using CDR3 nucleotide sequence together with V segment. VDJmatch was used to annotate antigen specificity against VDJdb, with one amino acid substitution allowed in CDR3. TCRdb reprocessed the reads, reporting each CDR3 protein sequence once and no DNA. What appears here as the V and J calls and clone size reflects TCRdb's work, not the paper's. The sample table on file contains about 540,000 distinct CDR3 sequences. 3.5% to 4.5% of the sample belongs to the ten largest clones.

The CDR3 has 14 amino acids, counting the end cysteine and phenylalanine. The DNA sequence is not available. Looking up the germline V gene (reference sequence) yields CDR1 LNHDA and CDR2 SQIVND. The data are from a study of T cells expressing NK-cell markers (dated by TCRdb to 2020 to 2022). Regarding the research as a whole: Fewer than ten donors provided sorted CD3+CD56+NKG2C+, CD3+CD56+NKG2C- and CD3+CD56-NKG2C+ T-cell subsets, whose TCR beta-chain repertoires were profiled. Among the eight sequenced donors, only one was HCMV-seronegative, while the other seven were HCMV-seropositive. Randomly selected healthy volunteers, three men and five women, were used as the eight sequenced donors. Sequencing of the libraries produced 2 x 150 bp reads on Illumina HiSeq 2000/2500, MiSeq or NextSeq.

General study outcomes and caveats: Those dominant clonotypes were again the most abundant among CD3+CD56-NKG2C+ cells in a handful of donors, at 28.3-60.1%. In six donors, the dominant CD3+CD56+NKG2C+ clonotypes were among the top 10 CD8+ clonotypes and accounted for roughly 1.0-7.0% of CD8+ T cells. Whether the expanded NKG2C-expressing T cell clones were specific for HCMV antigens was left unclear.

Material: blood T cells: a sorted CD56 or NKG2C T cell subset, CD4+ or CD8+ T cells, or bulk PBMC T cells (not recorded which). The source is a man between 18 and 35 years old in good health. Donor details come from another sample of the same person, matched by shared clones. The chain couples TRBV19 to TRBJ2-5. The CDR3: CASSMSSEQETQYF.